The rows below give T cell receptor beta chains drawn from one sample of a study of blood T cell repertoires in COVID-19. Assay: immunoSEQ multiplex PCR; the TCRdb copy retains only in-frame clones and omits some. The sample contains under 100,000 clones, about nine tenths of which appear only once. Sequenced material: peripheral blood. Every receptor here comes from a man between 50 and 59 years old with acute or convalescent COVID-19. Both conserved end residues are part of each CDR3. D genes are given only for firm matches. Not every row has a clone size; where given, it reads once, few, many or a size class.

size	D	V	J	CDR3	DNA
.	TRBD2	TRBV7-7	TRBJ2-1	CASSPRGLAGDEQFF	TGTGCCAGCAGCCCTCGGGGGCTAGCGGGAGATGAGCAGTTCTTC
.	TRBD2	TRBV4-1	TRBJ2-7	CASSPTEASGATYEQYF	TGCGCCAGCAGCCCCACAGAGGCTAGCGGGGCGACCTACGAGCAGTACTTC
.	TRBD2	TRBV11-2	TRBJ2-3	CASSLVAGAVTDTQYF	TGTGCCAGCAGCCTAGTAGCGGGGGCGGTCACAGATACGCAGTATTTT
.	.	TRBV9	TRBJ1-5	CASSVEGGLGPQHF	TGTGCCAGCAGCGTAGAGGGGGGGCTAGGGCCCCAGCATTTT
.	.	TRBV14	TRBJ1-2	CASSQKTGYGYTF	TGTGCCAGCAGTCAAAAAACAGGCTATGGCTACACCTTC
.	.	TRBV30	TRBJ2-7	CAWSPGLTGYEQYF	TGTGCCTGGAGTCCCGGTCTCACGGGCTACGAGCAGTACTTC
.	.	TRBV5-1	TRBJ2-3	CASSSSPTSSTDTQYF	TGCGCCAGCAGCTCTTCACCGACTTCTAGCACAGATACGCAGTATTTT
.	.	TRBV9	TRBJ1-1	CASSVSRGRHTEAFF	TGTGCCAGCAGCGTGAGTAGGGGCAGGCACACTGAAGCTTTCTTT
.	TRBD1	TRBV19	TRBJ1-2	CASSRQGQANYGYTF	TGTGCCAGTAGTAGACAGGGTCAAGCTAACTATGGCTACACCTTC
.	.	TRBV27	TRBJ2-7	CASSFGQPYEQYF	TGTGCCAGCAGTTTCGGACAGCCCTACGAGCAGTACTTC
.	.	TRBV5-1	TRBJ1-4	CASSLESVNEKLFF	TGCGCCAGCAGCTTGGAGTCGGTAAATGAAAAACTGTTTTTT
once	.	TRBV4-1	TRBJ1-2	CASSQANRDGYTF	TGCGCCAGCAGCCAAGCGAACAGGGATGGCTACACCTTC
.	.	TRBV11-3	TRBJ2-3	CASSLTGFTDTQYF	TGTGCCAGCAGCTTAACGGGGTTCACAGATACGCAGTATTTT
.	TRBD1	TRBV28	TRBJ1-5	CASSPLRTGASNQPQHF	TGTGCCAGCAGTCCCCTCCGGACAGGGGCCAGCAATCAGCCCCAGCATTTT
.	.	TRBV6-5	TRBJ1-1	CASSYRTVAGNTEAFF	TGTGCCAGCAGTTACCGGACAGTCGCGGGGAACACTGAAGCTTTCTTT
.	.	TRBV7-2	TRBJ2-7	CASSLGARGQTEQYF	TGTGCCAGCAGCTTAGGGGCTAGGGGCCAAACCGAGCAGTACTTC
once	.	TRBV5-4	TRBJ1-3	CASRKQDSGNTIYF	TGTGCCAGCAGGAAACAGGACTCTGGAAACACCATATATTTT
.	.	TRBV24-1	TRBJ2-1	CATSDFGQSSYNEQFF	TGTGCCACCAGTGATTTTGGACAGAGCTCCTACAATGAGCAGTTCTTC
.	.	TRBV3-1/TRBV3-2	TRBJ2-6	CASSPQATGPSSGANVLTF	TGTGCCAGCAGCCCCCAGGCGACAGGCCCAAGCTCTGGGGCCAACGTCCTGACTTTC
once	.	TRBV21-1	TRBJ2-5	CASSEKTGEASGTQETQYF	TGTGCCAGCAGCGAGAAAACAGGGGAGGCTAGCGGGACCCAAGAGACCCAGTACTTC
.	TRBD1	TRBV19	TRBJ2-1	CASAQGMYEQFF	TGTGCCAGTGCACAGGGGATGTATGAGCAGTTCTTC
.	TRBD1	TRBV5-1	TRBJ2-7	CASSLGGQGAYEQYF	TGCGCCAGCAGCTTGGGAGGACAGGGGGCCTACGAGCAGTACTTC
.	TRBD2	TRBV11-2	TRBJ2-7	CASSLTAGGPLEQYF	TGTGCCAGCAGCTTAACGGCGGGAGGGCCCCTCGAGCAGTACTTC
once	TRBD2	TRBV4-3	TRBJ2-7	CASSLRLADTYEQYF	TGCGCCAGCAGCTTACGACTAGCGGACACCTACGAGCAGTACTTC
.	TRBD2	TRBV6-5	TRBJ2-7	CASSPKREGKQYF	TGTGCCAGCAGTCCCAAGCGGGAGGGAAAGCAGTACTTC
.	.	TRBV30	TRBJ1-1	CAWSGGLLNTEAFF	TGTGCCTGGAGTGGAGGACTTTTGAACACTGAAGCTTTCTTT
.	TRBD1	TRBV5-6	TRBJ1-4	CASSLVGGDFGEKLFF	TGTGCCAGCAGCTTGGTAGGGGGCGACTTTGGGGAAAAACTGTTTTTT
.	.	TRBV18	TRBJ1-1	CASSPTGVDAFF	TGTGCCAGCTCACCTACGGGAGTTGATGCTTTCTTT
.	TRBD2	TRBV10-2	TRBJ2-3	CASKSSGSGWPQYF	TGCGCCAGCAAATCCAGCGGGAGTGGGTGGCCGCAGTATTTT
.	TRBD1	TRBV5-5	TRBJ2-7	CASTITGQGAPYEQYF	TGTGCCAGCACCATCACGGGACAGGGTGCACCCTACGAGCAGTACTTC
.	.	TRBV16	TRBJ1-5	CASSLDSSQPQHF	TGTGCCAGCAGCCTCGACAGTAGCCAGCCCCAGCATTTT
few	.	TRBV5-1	TRBJ2-5	CASSQTTAQETQYF	TGCGCCAGCAGCCAAACGACAGCACAAGAGACCCAGTACTTC
once	.	TRBV7-9	TRBJ1-3	CASSQTGPGNTIYF	TGTGCCAGCAGCCAAACAGGACCGGGAAACACCATATATTTT
.	.	TRBV11-2	TRBJ2-3	CASSLAGREADTQYF	TGTGCCAGCAGCTTAGCGGGAAGGGAGGCAGATACGCAGTATTTT
few	TRBD1	TRBV11-3	TRBJ1-4	CASSAGTGGSEKLFF	TGTGCCAGCAGCGCCGGGACAGGGGGATCTGAAAAACTGTTTTTT
.	.	TRBV5-6	TRBJ1-6	CASSIMRNSPLHF	TGTGCCAGCAGCATTATGCGGAATTCACCCCTCCACTTT
.	.	TRBV5-1	TRBJ2-7	CASSLAGGVEQYF	TGCGCCAGCAGCTTGGCCGGGGGTGTTGAGCAGTACTTC
once	TRBD2	TRBV24-1	TRBJ2-5	CATSDPRVAGVQETQYF	TGTGCCACCAGTGACCCGAGGGTAGCGGGAGTACAAGAGACCCAGTACTTC
.	.	TRBV7-8	TRBJ1-6	CASSLARIASSYNSPLHF	TGTGCCAGCAGCTTAGCTCGAATTGCGAGCTCCTATAATTCACCCCTCCACTTT
.	TRBD1	TRBV5-1	TRBJ1-4	CASSSTGTGGAGEKLFF	TGCGCCAGCAGCTCGACCGGGACAGGGGGCGCGGGTGAAAAACTGTTTTTT
.	.	TRBV9	TRBJ2-4	CASSACQSCIQYF	TGTGCCAGCAGCGCGTGTCAGTCCTGCATTCAGTACTTC
.	.	TRBV7-9	TRBJ2-7	CASSSTGPLYEQYF	TGTGCCAGCAGCTCCACAGGGCCCCTTTACGAGCAGTACTTC
.	.	TRBV5-1	TRBJ2-1	CASSLEGVTYNEQFF	TGCGCCAGCAGCTTGGAGGGAGTCACCTACAATGAGCAGTTCTTC
.	TRBD1	TRBV3-1/TRBV3-2	TRBJ2-5	CASVKDRVLETQYF	TGTGCCAGCGTTAAGGACAGGGTTTTAGAGACCCAGTACTTC
.	TRBD1	TRBV19	TRBJ1-5	CASSNDRGNQPQHF	TGTGCCAGTAGTAATGACAGGGGCAATCAGCCCCAGCATTTT
.	.	TRBV19	TRBJ1-5	CASRQGINQPQHF	TGTGCCAGTAGACAGGGAATTAATCAGCCCCAGCATTTT
once	.	TRBV12-2	TRBJ1-1	CASRSGQPNTEAFF	TGTGCAAGTCGCTCTGGACAGCCGAACACTGAAGCTTTCTTT
.	.	TRBV9	TRBJ1-1	CASSRGWDTEAFF	TGTGCCAGCAGCAGGGGGTGGGACACTGAAGCTTTCTTT
.	.	TRBV5-6	TRBJ1-5	CASSLGGRDQPQHF	TGTGCCAGCAGCTTGGGGGGCCGAGATCAGCCCCAGCATTTT
.	.	TRBV6-5	TRBJ1-1	CASSYSRLIAEAFF	TGTGCCAGCAGTTACTCGAGGCTGATAGCTGAAGCTTTCTTT
.	.	TRBV24-1	TRBJ1-1	CATSAGNTEAFF	TGTGCCACCAGTGCGGGGAACACTGAAGCTTTCTTT
once	TRBD1	TRBV2	TRBJ2-3	CASKSDRGHGDTQYF	TGTGCCAGCAAATCCGACAGGGGGCATGGAGATACGCAGTATTTT
.	.	TRBV6-6	TRBJ1-1	CASIYREGTEAFF	TGTGCCAGCATTTACAGGGAGGGGACTGAAGCTTTCTTT
.	TRBD2	TRBV6-5	TRBJ2-1	CASSFRLADEQFF	TGTGCCAGCAGTTTCCGACTAGCCGATGAGCAGTTCTTC
.	.	TRBV20-1	TRBJ2-6	CSASGEASSGANVLTF	TGCAGTGCTAGTGGCGAAGCGAGCTCTGGGGCCAACGTCCTGACTTTC
.	.	TRBV7-9	TRBJ2-2	CASSLRANTGELFF	TGTGCCAGCAGCTTGCGAGCGAACACCGGGGAGCTGTTTTTT
.	TRBD2	TRBV6-4	TRBJ2-3	CASRRTRVDTQYF	TGTGCCAGCAGACGGACTAGGGTAGATACGCAGTATTTT
.	.	TRBV19	TRBJ2-5	CASRNPTDAERAFHF	TGTGCCAGTAGAAATCCCACAGACGCAGAGAGGGCTTTCCACTTC
.	.	TRBV18	TRBJ2-3	CASSPEAEADTQYF	TGTGCCAGCTCACCTGAGGCTGAGGCAGATACGCAGTATTTT